These 19 T cell receptor beta chains originate from one sample sequenced in a study of T-cell reconstitution after alpha-beta-depleted transplantation in children. The authors prepared the TCRbeta library with unique molecular identifiers. MiXCR, run by TCRdb on the PCR reads, gives a single entry per CDR3 protein. The sample consists of more than 85,000 distinct CDR3 sequences, under 9% of them appearing once. This material consisted of PBMCs, taken before TCRalphabeta/CD19-depleted stem cell transplant. The receptors shown here come from a boy younger than 10 with acute lymphoblastic leukemia, due to receive a stem cell transplant.

This clonotype was observed a few times. The J gene is TRBJ2-3, the V gene TRBV6-5; 12 bases fit TRBD2. CDR3 length equals 18 residues. Trimming removed 2 bases from V and 0 bases from J; junction bases left unmatched: 6. The V gene's germline CDR1 is MNHEY and CDR2 SVGAGI. CDR3 DNA sequence: TGTGCCAGCAGTTACCGCCTAGCGGGGGGGTTGAGCACAGATACGCAGTATTTT. Its translation is CASSYRLAGGLSTDTQYF.

This clonotype was observed a handful of times. The chain is built from TRBV2 and TRBJ2-3; perhaps TRBD1 as D (6 bases). CDR1 is SNHLY and CDR2 is FYNNEI in the germline V gene. This CDR3 has 12 amino acids. V was pared by 6 bases and J by 7 bases, with 11 bases between. The CDR3 loop reads CASRVQGNTQYF. In nucleotides, the CDR3 is TGTGCCAGCAGAGTACAGGGCAATACGCAGTATTTT.

This clonotype was observed many times. The rearrangement uses TRBV20-1 and TRBJ2-1, with TRBD2 identical over 13 bases. Germline V lookup: CDR1 DFQATT, CDR2 SNEGSKA (reference sequence). There are 15 residues in the CDR3. Germline trimming cut 4 bases from V and 6 bases from J; bases unmatched to any gene: 6. The chain's CDR3 is CSATQLAGGLNEQFF. CDR3 bases: TGCAGTGCTACCCAACTAGCGGGGGGGCTCAATGAGCAGTTCTTC.

The rearrangement uses TRBV20-1 and TRBJ1-2; 9 positions agree with TRBD1. The CDR3 has 12 residues. V was clipped by 5 bases and J by 7 bases; unmatched bases: 5. CDR1 and CDR2 from the germline V gene are DFQATT and SNEGSKA (reference sequence). CDR3 sequence reads: CSAYRGQGGYTF. For the CDR3, the DNA is TGCAGTGCTTACAGGGGGCAGGGTGGCTACACCTTC.

This clonotype was detected a few times. The V gene is TRBV20-1, the J gene TRBJ2-7; D gene uncertain. V dropped 5 bases and J dropped 7 bases, with 21 bases sitting between them. Looked up from germline, CDR1 is DFQATT and CDR2 is SNEGSKA (reference sequence). This CDR3 has 14 residues. This CDR3 is CSARPSGPPREQYF. The CDR3 DNA follows: TGCAGTGCTCGTCCTTCCGGGCCTCCAAGGGAGCAGTACTTC.

Notes on this clonotype: This may arise from a read error, as a much more abundant clone is one base away. The rearrangement uses TRBV20-1 and TRBJ2-3; 9 bases map to TRBD2. The junction had 10 bases not matched to a gene; V was cut back by 4 bases and J by 2 bases. This CDR3 region has 16 residues. Germline V CDR1 and CDR2: DFQATT, SNEGSKA (reference sequence). CDR3 bases: TGCAGTGCTAAATTAACAGCGGGGGGAATCACAGATACGCAGTATTTT. This sequence encodes CSAKLTAGGITDTQYF.

The rearrangement links TRBV23-1 to TRBJ2-4; the match to TRBD2 covers 7 bases. TRBV23-1 belongs to the ORF category, with a function that is uncertain. The CDR3 contains 16 residues. J gave up 3 bases and V 0 bases, and 5 bases lay outside the gene matches. The CDR3 loop reads CASSQSAKRGKNIQYF. CDR3 coding DNA: TGCGCCAGCAGTCAATCCGCTAAGCGGGGCAAAAACATTCAGTACTTC.

The table lists this clonotype with a few counts. V is TRBV7-9 and J is TRBJ2-3, with 8 bases matching TRBD1. CDR1 and CDR2 from the germline V gene are SEHNR and FQNEAQ (reference sequence). V dropped 5 bases and J dropped 0; count of bases not matched to a gene: 7. This CDR3 comprises 16 residues. CDR3 sequence reads: CASSPRGLPSTDTQYF. CDR3 bases: TGTGCCAGCAGCCCCAGGGGGCTCCCTAGCACAGATACGCAGTATTTT. The variable domain in full, with the rest retrieved from reference TRBV7-9 and TRBJ2-3, is DTGVSQNPRHKITKRGQNVTFRCDPISEHNRLYWYRQTLGQGPEFLTYFQNEAQLEKSRLLSDRFSAERPKGSFSTLEIQRTEQGDSAMYLCASSPRGLPSTDTQYFGPGTRLTVL.

In its sample, this clonotype was seen many times. The chain joins TRBV28 to TRBJ2-1; D is possibly TRBD1 (5 bases). Per the germline V gene, CDR1 is MDHEN and CDR2 is SYDVKM. V lost 4 bases and J 7 bases, leaving 5 bases between the germline ends. CDR3 length: 11 residues. CDR3 sequence reads: CASSSGNEQFF. CDR3 sequence (DNA): TGTGCCAGCAGTTCAGGGAATGAGCAGTTCTTC.

This clonotype was observed many times. V gene TRBV10-3 combines with J gene TRBJ1-3; no definite D call. Germline lookup yields CDR1 ENHRY and CDR2 SYGVKD. The CDR3 sequence is 13 residues long. V was cut by 2 bases and J by 4 bases, with 6 bases left in between. The CDR3, as DNA: TGTGCCATCAGTGAGACAGAGGGAAACACCATATATTTT. Protein: CAISETEGNTIYF.

This clonotype has at least ten counts. V gene TRBV11-2 combines with J gene TRBJ2-1; D is undetermined. Germline V gene lookup returns CDR1 SGHAT and CDR2 FQNNGV. This CDR3 spans 13 amino acids. Trimming pared 0 bases from V and 5 bases from J, leaving 5 bases between. The CDR3 region is CASSLDRNNEQFF. The CDR3 nucleotides are TGTGCCAGCAGCTTAGACAGGAACAATGAGCAGTTCTTC.

This clonotype was detected many times. The CDR3 spells CATSGSYNEQFF. The DNA of the CDR3 is TGTGCCACCTCGGGGTCCTACAATGAGCAGTTCTTC. This rearrangement joins TRBV10-3 to TRBJ2-1; weak D call: TRBD2 (5 bases). This CDR3 region has 12 residues. The germline gives CDR1 ENHRY, CDR2 SYGVKD. Trimming took off 10 bases at V and 1 base at J, with 8 bases between the two ends.

This clonotype was counted ten times or more. The chain links TRBV7-2 to TRBJ2-7; 11 positions match TRBD1. The V gene end was trimmed by 5 bases and the J gene end by 4 bases; junction bases not matched to a gene: 7. CDR3 size: 15 residues. The germline CDR1 and CDR2 sequences are SGHTA and FQGNSA. The CDR3 loop is CASSPGTGGRYEQYF. DNA for the CDR3: TGTGCCAGCAGCCCTGGGACAGGGGGGAGGTACGAGCAGTACTTC.

This clonotype was recorded at least ten times. The V and J genes are TRBV15 and TRBJ2-5; 7 nucleotides match TRBD1. CDR1 and CDR2 from the germline V gene are LNHNV and YYDKDF (reference sequence). The CDR3 has 15 residues. V lost 0 bases and J lost 4; bases outside the gene matches: 5. CDR3 nucleotide sequence: TGTGCCACCAGCAGAGAAGGGGGCACCGGAGAGACCCAGTACTTC. Its protein is CATSREGGTGETQYF.

This clonotype was counted many times. The chain has TRBV6-2 or TRBV6-3 and TRBJ2-3; 9 nucleotides agree with TRBD2. This CDR3 region has 15 residues. Germline lookup yields CDR1 MNHEY and CDR2 SVGEGT. V gave up 2 bases and J gave up 2 bases; unmatched junction bases: 2. CDR3 nucleotide sequence: TGTGCCAGCAGTTACGGCGGGGGGGCCACAGATACGCAGTATTTT. Protein sequence: CASSYGGGATDTQYF.

This chain joins TRBV11-2 and TRBJ1-6, with TRBD1 as a possible D gene (6 bases). The V and J ends lost 1 base and 6 bases respectively, with 10 bases between them. Germline assignment: CDR1 SGHAT and CDR2 FQNNGV. This CDR3 contains 15 residues. The CDR3 region has the DNA TGTGCCAGCAGCTTAGCCCCAGGGGTTAATTCACCCCTCCACTTT. Residues: CASSLAPGVNSPLHF. The full variable domain, in which reference TRBV11-2 and TRBJ1-6 provide the parts outside the CDR3, is EAGVAQSPRYKIIEKRQSVAFWCNPISGHATLYWYQQILGQGPKLLIQFQNNGVVDDSQLPKDRFSAERLKGVDSTLKIQPAKLEDSAVYLCASSLAPGVNSPLHFGNGTRLTVT.

This clonotype was counted ten times or more. Its ends do not fully match the called genes, so a read error is possible. The V gene is TRBV3-1, the J gene TRBJ1-1; D is ambiguous. Germline CDR1 and CDR2: LGHDT and YNNKEL (reference sequence). This CDR3 comprises 12 residues. CDR3 bases: TGTGCCAGCAGCCAAGGTACCACTGAAGTTTTCTTT. Protein sequence: CASSQGTTEVFF.

This clonotype was observed at least ten times. V gene TRBV12-3 or TRBV12-4 combines with J gene TRBJ2-3, with 7 bases identical to TRBD1. With 7 bases clipped from V and 4 bases from J, the junction kept 5 bases outside the gene matches. CDR3 size: 13 residues. The CDR3 spells CASTHRGPDTQYF. The DNA for the CDR3 is TGTGCCAGCACCCACAGGGGTCCAGATACGCAGTATTTT.

This clonotype was detected a few times. The chain links TRBV14 to TRBJ2-7; D uncertain. The CDR3 is 13 residues long. Per the germline V gene, CDR1 is SGHDN and CDR2 is FVKESK. The V end lost 1 base, the J end lost 2 bases, and 6 bases lay between the germline ends. CDR3 sequence reads: CASSQGRTYEQYF. The CDR3 DNA is TGTGCCAGCAGCCAAGGCAGAACCTACGAGCAGTACTTC.